The 21 T cell receptor beta chains listed next were all sequenced from one sample in a study of post-analysis software for immune sequencing data. Their antigens are not known. Findings of the study overall: With TRBV5-6, TRBV5-1 and TRBV20-1 included, about five TRBV segments were more frequent in patients than in controls.

TCR beta cDNA libraries included unique molecular identifiers. TCRdb called the PCR reads again in MiXCR, with one record for every CDR3 protein. The sample lists roughly 800,000 distinct CDR3 sequences, about 43% occurring once. What was sequenced was blood. Source of these receptors: a girl between 5 and 17 years old with multiple sclerosis.

A few counts support this clonotype. The rearrangement uses TRBV11-2 and TRBJ2-3, with D possibly TRBD1 on 6 matching bases. Per the germline V gene, CDR1 is SGHAT and CDR2 is FQNNGV. The CDR3 consists of 13 residues. Deletions cut 11 bases from V and 2 bases from J, with 14 bases between. The CDR3 spells CAGRTANTDTQYF. The CDR3 DNA is TGTGCCGGCCGGACAGCCAACACAGATACGCAGTATTTT.

The chain has TRBV29-1 and TRBJ1-1; D might be TRBD1 (6 bases). The CDR3 length is 11 residues. Trimming took off 8 bases at V and 10 bases at J, with 17 bases between the two ends. In germline, CDR1 is SQVTM, CDR2 ANQGSEA. The CDR3 DNA reads TGCAGCCCATCCCGGGGGCTAGGAGCTTTCTTT. It translates to CSPSRGLGAFF.

The chain combines TRBV7-2 with TRBJ2-7, with 14 bases identical to TRBD2. J lost 2 bases, V lost 5 bases, and 8 bases had no gene match. Germline lookup yields CDR1 SGHTA and CDR2 FQGNSA. The CDR3 is made up of 17 amino acids. The CDR3 here is CASSTGTSGSTTYEQYF. The CDR3 DNA reads as TGTGCCAGCAGCACCGGGACTAGCGGGAGTACCACCTACGAGCAGTACTTC.

The V call is TRBV20-1, the J call TRBJ2-4; TRBD2 matches 12 bases. The J call could be wrong; TRBJ2-5 is a better fit for the DNA end. Germline assignment: CDR1 DFQATT and CDR2 SNEGSKA (reference sequence). This CDR3 spans 16 amino acids. CDR3 DNA: TGCAGTGCTACTCCGCGAACACTAGCGGGAGGAGGGACCCAGTACTTC. Its translation is CSATPRTLAGGGTQYF.

This chain connects TRBV20-1 to TRBJ2-3; 7 bases fit TRBD2. Germline V gene sequence: CDR1 DFQATT, CDR2 SNEGSKA (reference sequence). The ends lost 6 bases at V and 6 bases at J; junction bases unmatched: 15. CDR3 length: 15 amino acids. CDR3 protein: CSALNLRLAADTQYF. CDR3 sequence (DNA): TGCAGTGCCTTAAATCTTAGACTAGCAGCGGATACGCAGTATTTT.

The chain recombines TRBV7-8 with TRBJ1-1; 8 nucleotides line up with TRBD1. The length of the CDR3 is 13 residues. V gave up 2 bases and J gave up 12 bases; unmatched junction bases: 8. Germline V lookup: CDR1 SGHVS, CDR2 FQNEAQ. For the CDR3, the DNA is TGTGCCAGCAGCTTATCCCCGGACAGGGTGACTTTCTTT. Encoded protein: CASSLSPDRVTFF. Variable domain in full (rest from reference TRBV7-8 and TRBJ1-1): GAGVSQSPRYKVAKRGQDVALRCDPISGHVSLFWYQQALGQGPEFLTYFQNEAQLDKSGLPSDRFFAERPEGSVSTLKIQRTQQEDSAVYLCASSLSPDRVTFFGQGTRLTVV.

This clonotype has more than one count but fewer than ten. The V gene is TRBV5-1, the J gene TRBJ1-1; the D is unclear. Germline V gene data show CDR1 as SGHRS and CDR2 as YFSETQ. V lost 1 base and J 0 bases, leaving 22 bases between the germline ends. CDR3 size: 19 residues. The CDR3 sequence: CASSLRDVSSAPLNTEAFF. The CDR3 DNA is TGCGCCAGCAGCTTGCGCGACGTCAGCTCGGCCCCATTGAACACTGAAGCTTTCTTT.

The chain couples TRBV4-3 to TRBJ1-4, with D tentatively TRBD1 (6 bases). Germline values: CDR1 LGHNA, CDR2 YSLEER. V dropped 3 bases and J dropped 0 bases, with 14 bases sitting between them. There are 17 residues in the CDR3. CDR3 in DNA: TGCGCCAGCAGCCAGGAACCAAGACAGGCAACTAATGAAAAACTGTTTTTT. Translated, it gives CASSQEPRQATNEKLFF.

Points on this clonotype: An end of the junction differs from the germline gene, which may be a read error. The rearrangement uses TRBV28 and TRBJ2-1, with TRBD2 identical over 8 bases. The CDR3 has 15 residues. Germline values: CDR1 MDHEN, CDR2 SYDVKM. The CDR3, as DNA: TGTGCCAGCAGTTTGAGCGGGAGCTCCTACAATAAGCAGTTCTTC. Translated, it gives CASSLSGSSYNKQFF.

The rearrangement uses TRBV11-2 and TRBJ2-1; the match to TRBD2 covers 9 bases. Trimming removed 2 bases from V and 2 bases from J; junction bases left unmatched: 7. Germline V lookup: CDR1 SGHAT, CDR2 FQNNGV. CDR3 size: 17 residues. The CDR3 DNA reads TGTGCCAGCAGCTTATCCCGGACTAGCGTAACCTACAATGAGCAGTTCTTC. It is translated as CASSLSRTSVTYNEQFF.

This clonotype was seen only a few times. This rearrangement joins TRBV11-3 to TRBJ2-1, with D maybe TRBD2 (6 bases). The V gene's germline CDR1 is SGHNT and CDR2 YENEEA. The ends were cut back, 3 bases at V and 8 bases at J, with 17 bases in the middle. The CDR3 is 15 amino acids. CDR3 coding DNA: TGTGCCAGCAGCTTCTCCCCAGCGCGGAGGGATGAGCAGTTCTTC. It is translated as CASSFSPARRDEQFF.

This clonotype was seen a single time. The genes are TRBV18 and TRBJ2-4; weak D call: TRBD2 (6 bases). The DNA end is more similar to TRBJ2-5, so the J call may be wrong. Looked up from germline, CDR1 is KGHSH and CDR2 is LQKENI. This CDR3 comprises 15 residues. The CDR3 DNA reads TGTGCCAGCTCACCACGGAGCGGGTCTCAAGAGACCCAGTACTTC. Translating gives CASSPRSGSQETQYF.

J is TRBJ2-3 and V is TRBV7-6; the match to TRBD1 covers 11 bases. This CDR3 has 16 residues. V shed 3 bases, J shed 13 bases, and the junction held 15 bases outside the gene matches. Germline CDR1 reads SGHVS; CDR2 reads FNYEAQ. In DNA form, the CDR3 reads TGTGCCAGCAGCTTCGGGACAGGGGGGACGGCGCACCGCGAGTATTTT. Protein product: CASSFGTGGTAHREYF.

V gene TRBV29-1 combines with J gene TRBJ2-2, with D perhaps matching TRBD1 or TRBD2 (5 bases each). Germline values: CDR1 SQVTM, CDR2 ANQGSEA. There are 11 residues in the CDR3. The germline V and J ends were trimmed by 7 bases and 6 bases, with 9 bases remaining between them. CDR3 amino acids: CSAGTPGELFF. CDR3 in DNA: TGCAGCGCTGGGACCCCCGGGGAGCTGTTTTTT.

This clonotype was detected a few times. The V call is TRBV29-1, the J call TRBJ2-1, with 11 positions matching TRBD2. V lost 6 bases to trimming and J lost 2 bases; unmatched junction nucleotides: 3. CDR1 is SQVTM and CDR2 is ANQGSEA in the germline V gene. The CDR3 extends over 14 amino acids. CDR3 DNA sequence: TGCAGCGTGGTAGCGGGAGGGACCTACAATGAGCAGTTCTTC. It specifies CSVVAGGTYNEQFF.

This clonotype showed up just once. CDR3 bases: TGCAGCGTTGAAAGCTACCTAAGGGAGTCAAATGAGCAGTTCTTC. It specifies CSVESYLRESNEQFF. The V and J genes are TRBV29-1 and TRBJ2-1; possible D gene TRBD2, 5 bases. Germline assignment: CDR1 SQVTM and CDR2 ANQGSEA. The V and J ends lost 2 bases and 7 bases respectively, with 18 bases between them. The length of the CDR3 is 15 residues.

This clonotype was counted a few times. The genes are TRBV7-3 and TRBJ2-6, with D tentatively TRBD2 (6 bases). The germline gives CDR1 SGHTA, CDR2 FQGTGA. The CDR3 spans 16 residues. The V and J ends lost 4 bases and 1 base respectively, with 11 bases between them. As DNA, the CDR3 is TGTGCCAGCAGCTCCCGGGGACTTTCTGGGGCCAACGTCCTGACTTTC. Protein: CASSSRGLSGANVLTF.

The chain joins TRBV6-1 to TRBJ1-5; D is unclear. Germline CDR1 MNHNS, CDR2 SASEGT. V dropped 3 bases and J dropped 1 base, with 4 bases sitting between them. This CDR3 is built from 13 residues. Here the CDR3 DNA reads TGTGCCAGCAGTGAGAGAAGCAATCAGCCCCAGCATTTT. Translation: CASSERSNQPQHF.

J is TRBJ2-1 and V is TRBV11-2; the D is unclear. The CDR3 loop spans 13 amino acids. The germline V and J ends were trimmed by 5 bases and 8 bases, with 13 bases remaining between them. CDR1 SGHAT and CDR2 FQNNGV come from the germline V gene. CDR3 loop: CASSLQTMDEQFF. The CDR3 DNA sequence: TGTGCCAGCAGCCTGCAAACTATGGATGAGCAGTTCTTC. The full variable domain, rest sourced from reference TRBV11-2 and TRBJ2-1, is EAGVAQSPRYKIIEKRQSVAFWCNPISGHATLYWYQQILGQGPKLLIQFQNNGVVDDSQLPKDRFSAERLKGVDSTLKIQPAKLEDSAVYLCASSLQTMDEQFFGPGTRLTVL.

This clonotype has only a few counts. The chain combines TRBV12-3 or TRBV12-4 with TRBJ2-5; D uncertain. Trimming took off 6 bases at V and 3 bases at J, with 11 bases between the two ends. CDR3 length: 13 amino acids. The CDR3 DNA reads as TGTGCCAGCAGCTACCGGGCGAAAGAGACCCAGTACTTC. Translating gives CASSYRAKETQYF.

CDR3 region: CSVANVSNSGTSDTQYF. The CDR3 coding sequence is TGCAGCGTCGCTAACGTCTCTAACAGCGGGACTTCAGATACGCAGTATTTT. The chain is built from TRBV29-1 and TRBJ2-3, with TRBD2 matching over 7 bases. V shed 6 bases and J 4 bases; nucleotides not matched to a gene: 19. CDR3 length equals 17 residues. In germline, CDR1 is SQVTM, CDR2 ANQGSEA.